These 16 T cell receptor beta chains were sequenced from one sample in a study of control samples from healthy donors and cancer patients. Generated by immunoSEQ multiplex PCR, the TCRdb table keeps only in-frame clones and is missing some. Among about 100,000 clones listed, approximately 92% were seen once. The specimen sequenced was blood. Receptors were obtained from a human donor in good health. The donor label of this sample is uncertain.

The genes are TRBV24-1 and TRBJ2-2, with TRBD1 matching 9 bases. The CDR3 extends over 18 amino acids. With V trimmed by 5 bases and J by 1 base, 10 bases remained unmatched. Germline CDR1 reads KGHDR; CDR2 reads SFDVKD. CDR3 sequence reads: CATSATPGQGLNTGELFF. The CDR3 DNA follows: TGTGCCACCAGTGCCACCCCGGGACAGGGCCTGAACACCGGGGAGCTGTTTTTT.

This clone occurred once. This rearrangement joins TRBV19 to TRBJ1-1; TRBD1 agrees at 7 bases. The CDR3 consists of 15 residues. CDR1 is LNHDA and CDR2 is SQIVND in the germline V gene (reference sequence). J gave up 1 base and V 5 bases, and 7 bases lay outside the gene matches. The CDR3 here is CASSVTGARNTEAFF. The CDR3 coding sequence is TGTGCCAGTAGTGTCACAGGGGCGCGGAACACTGAAGCTTTCTTT.

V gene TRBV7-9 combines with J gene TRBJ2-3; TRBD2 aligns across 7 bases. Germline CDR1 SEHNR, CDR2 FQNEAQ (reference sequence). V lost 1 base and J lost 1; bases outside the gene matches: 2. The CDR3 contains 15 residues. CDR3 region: CASSLDAGGTDTQYF. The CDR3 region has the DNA TGTGCCAGCAGCTTAGACGCGGGGGGCACAGATACGCAGTATTTT.

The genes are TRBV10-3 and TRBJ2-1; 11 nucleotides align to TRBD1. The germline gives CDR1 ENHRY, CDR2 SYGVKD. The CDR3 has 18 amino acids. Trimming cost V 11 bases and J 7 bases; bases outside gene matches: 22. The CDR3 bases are TGTGCCGCCCATGCCCAACTACCCGGGACAGGGGGTGGTAATGAGCAGTTCTTC. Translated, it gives CAAHAQLPGTGGGNEQFF.

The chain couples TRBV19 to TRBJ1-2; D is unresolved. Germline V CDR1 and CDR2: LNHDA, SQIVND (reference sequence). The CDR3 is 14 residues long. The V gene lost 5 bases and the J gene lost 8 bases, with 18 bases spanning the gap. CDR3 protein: CASSPSAGLVGYTF. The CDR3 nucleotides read TGTGCCAGTAGTCCGTCCGCTGGACTGGTGGGCTACACCTTC.

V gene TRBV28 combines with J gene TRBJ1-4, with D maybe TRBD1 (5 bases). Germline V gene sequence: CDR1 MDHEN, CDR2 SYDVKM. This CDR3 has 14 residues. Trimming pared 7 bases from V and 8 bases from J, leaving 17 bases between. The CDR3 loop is CASKTGLGGEKLFF. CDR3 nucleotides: TGTGCCAGCAAGACGGGGCTGGGTGGAGAAAAACTGTTTTTT.

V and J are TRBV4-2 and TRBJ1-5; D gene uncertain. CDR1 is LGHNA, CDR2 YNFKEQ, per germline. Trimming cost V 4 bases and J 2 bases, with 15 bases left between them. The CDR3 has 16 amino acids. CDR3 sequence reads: CASSPQGGSGNQPQHF. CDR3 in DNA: TGTGCCAGCAGCCCCCAAGGTGGTAGTGGCAATCAGCCCCAGCATTTT.

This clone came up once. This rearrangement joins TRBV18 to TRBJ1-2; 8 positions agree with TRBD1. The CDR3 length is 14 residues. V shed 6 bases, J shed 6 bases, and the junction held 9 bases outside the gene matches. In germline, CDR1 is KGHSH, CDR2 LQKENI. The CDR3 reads CASSIGTGTDGYTF. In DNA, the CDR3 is TGTGCCAGCTCTATCGGGACAGGAACCGATGGCTACACCTTC.

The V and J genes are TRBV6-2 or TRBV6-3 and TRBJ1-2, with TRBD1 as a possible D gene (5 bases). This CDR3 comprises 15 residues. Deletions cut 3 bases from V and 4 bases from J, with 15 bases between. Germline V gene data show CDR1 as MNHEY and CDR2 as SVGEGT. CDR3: CASSYKSQGGYGYTF. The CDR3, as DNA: TGTGCCAGCAGTTATAAATCTCAGGGCGGCTATGGCTACACCTTC.

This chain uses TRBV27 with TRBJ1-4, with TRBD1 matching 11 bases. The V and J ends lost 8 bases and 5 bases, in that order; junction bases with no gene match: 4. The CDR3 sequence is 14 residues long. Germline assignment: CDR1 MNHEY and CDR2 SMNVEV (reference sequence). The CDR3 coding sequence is TGTGCCAGCGGGACAGGGGGGACGAATGAAAAACTGTTTTTT. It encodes CASGTGGTNEKLFF.

CDR3 bases: TGTGCCAGCAGCTTGCTTACGGGGGGGTCCTCCTACAATGAGCAGTTCTTC. Translation gives CASSLLTGGSSYNEQFF. The chain combines TRBV5-6 with TRBJ2-1, with 8 bases aligning to TRBD2. This CDR3 is 17 amino acids long. V was pared by 1 base and J by 0 bases, with 6 bases of the junction left unmatched. Per germline, CDR1 SGHDT and CDR2 YYEEEE.

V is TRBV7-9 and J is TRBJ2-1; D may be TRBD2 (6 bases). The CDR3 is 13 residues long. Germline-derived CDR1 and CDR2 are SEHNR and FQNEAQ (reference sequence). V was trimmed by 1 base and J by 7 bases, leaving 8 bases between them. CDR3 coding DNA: TGTGCCAGCAGCTTAGATGGAGGGAATGAGCAGTTCTTC. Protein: CASSLDGGNEQFF.

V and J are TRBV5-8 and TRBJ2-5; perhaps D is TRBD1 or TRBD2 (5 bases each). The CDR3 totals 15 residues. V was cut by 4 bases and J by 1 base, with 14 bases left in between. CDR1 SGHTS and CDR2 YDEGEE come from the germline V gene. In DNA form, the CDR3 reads TGTGCCAGCAGCCTAGGGGTGGAGGCCCAAGAGACCCAGTACTTC. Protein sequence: CASSLGVEAQETQYF.

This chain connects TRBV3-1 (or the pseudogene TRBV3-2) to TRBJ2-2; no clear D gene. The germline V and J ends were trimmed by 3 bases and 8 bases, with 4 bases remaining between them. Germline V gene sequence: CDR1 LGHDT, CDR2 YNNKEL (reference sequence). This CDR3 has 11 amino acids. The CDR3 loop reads CASSHVGELFF. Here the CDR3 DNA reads TGTGCCAGCAGCCACGTGGGGGAGCTGTTTTTT.

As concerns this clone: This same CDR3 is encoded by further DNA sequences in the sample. This CDR3 is CASSQVGSIGRAGGANVLTF. In DNA, the CDR3 is TGCGCCAGCAGCCAAGTTGGAAGTATAGGGCGGGCTGGGGGGGCCAACGTCCTGACTTTC. This chain connects TRBV4-1 to TRBJ2-6; D might be TRBD2 (5 bases). The CDR3 sequence is 20 residues long. Trimming took off 1 base at V and 4 bases at J, with 23 bases between the two ends. The germline gives CDR1 MGHRA, CDR2 YSYEKL.

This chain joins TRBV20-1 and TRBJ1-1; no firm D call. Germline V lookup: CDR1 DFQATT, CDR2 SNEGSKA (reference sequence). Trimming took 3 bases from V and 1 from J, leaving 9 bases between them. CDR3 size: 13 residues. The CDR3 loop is CSASEDSNTEAFF. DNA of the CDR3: TGCAGTGCTAGTGAGGACTCGAACACTGAAGCTTTCTTT.